The 10 T cell receptor beta chains in this list originate from one sample, sequenced in a study of T cell responses to AZD1222 COVID-19 vaccine. The data were produced by immunoSEQ multiplex PCR, yet TCRdb's version contains in-frame clones alone and is incomplete. The data contain 150,000 to 200,000 clones, 90% to 95% of them singletons. Sequenced here: peripheral blood, sampled on day 0 of AZD1222 vaccination. All receptors come from an adult in good health.

The V gene is TRBV4-1, the J gene TRBJ1-2; D might be TRBD1 (6 bases). The length of the CDR3 is 14 residues. V gave up 0 bases and J gave up 5 bases, with 10 bases separating them. Looked up from germline, CDR1 is MGHRA and CDR2 is YSYEKL. DNA for the CDR3: TGCGCCAGCAGCCAAGACGGGGGGGCGTATGGCTACACCTTC. It yields the protein CASSQDGGAYGYTF.

The chain employs TRBV19 and TRBJ2-3; D is undetermined. Germline CDR1 LNHDA, CDR2 SQIVND (reference sequence). The germline V and J ends were trimmed by 0 bases and 2 bases, with 24 bases remaining between them. The CDR3 runs to 20 residues. The CDR3 nucleotides read TGTGCCAGTAGTATAGATCCGGGTCTTCCCCCCGGTCTCTACACAGATACGCAGTATTTT. Translating gives CASSIDPGLPPGLYTDTQYF.

Notes on this clone: One end of the junction does not line up with germline, which may come from a read error. The chain uses TRBV7-7 and TRBJ2-1; 11 bases line up with TRBD1. This CDR3 region has 15 residues. Germline assignment: CDR1 SSHAT and CDR2 FNYEAQ (reference sequence). DNA of the CDR3: TGTGCTAGCAGCCCGGACAGGGGGCCCTACAATGAGCAGTTCTTC. Amino acids: CASSPDRGPYNEQFF.

V gene TRBV19 combines with J gene TRBJ1-4; D might be TRBD1 (5 bases). Germline-derived CDR1 and CDR2 are LNHDA and SQIVND (reference sequence). The CDR3 sequence is 15 residues long. V was shortened by 4 bases and J by 8 bases, with 17 bases between the two germline ends. The CDR3 nucleotides read TGTGCCAGTAGTAATTCCCCGAGGGCAGGGGAAAAACTGTTTTTT. Translating it yields CASSNSPRAGEKLFF.

This chain joins TRBV29-1 and TRBJ2-7; D may be TRBD2 (7 bases). This CDR3 spans 13 amino acids. Germline V CDR1 and CDR2: SQVTM, ANQGSEA. V lost 5 bases, J lost 7 bases, and 18 bases lay in between. The CDR3 DNA reads as TGCAGCGTTCTTGTTGGGGGAGGGGGAGAGCAGTACTTC. Protein: CSVLVGGGGEQYF.

This chain uses TRBV7-9 with TRBJ2-1, with 9 bases fitting TRBD2. CDR1 and CDR2 (germline): SEHNR, FQNEAQ (reference sequence). After removal of 8 bases from V and 8 bases from J, the junction contained 10 bases not matched to a gene. This CDR3 is 14 amino acids long. In nucleotides, the CDR3 is TGTGCCAGCCAGGATAGCGGGAGTACGTATGAGCAGTTCTTC. Translation: CASQDSGSTYEQFF.

The chain employs TRBV11-2 and TRBJ2-7; the D is unclear. V lost 2 bases to trimming and J lost 2 bases, with 10 bases between them. CDR1 and CDR2 from the germline V gene are SGHAT and FQNNGV. The CDR3 length is 14 residues. In DNA form, the CDR3 reads TGTGCCAGCAGCTTAATTGCCAGAACCTACGAGCAGTACTTC. Encoded protein: CASSLIARTYEQYF.

The V call is TRBV10-3, the J call TRBJ2-2; 7 bases are a match to TRBD1. The germline V gene has CDR1 ENHRY and CDR2 SYGVKD. This CDR3 has 18 residues. Germline trimming cut 2 bases from V and 1 base from J; bases unmatched to any gene: 10. The CDR3 DNA sequence: TGTGCCATCAGTGAGCCCCACCCCGGGACAGTGAACACCGGGGAGCTGTTTTTT. Encoded protein: CAISEPHPGTVNTGELFF.

The chain links TRBV19 to TRBJ1-5; possibly TRBD1 for D (5 bases). The V end lost 5 bases, the J end lost 7 bases, and 12 bases lay between the germline ends. From germline, CDR1 is LNHDA and CDR2 SQIVND (reference sequence). The CDR3 is 13 amino acids. CDR3 in DNA: TGTGCCAGTAGTTCCCAGGGTATGCAGCCCCAGCATTTT. Translation gives CASSSQGMQPQHF.

This sequence joins TRBV5-1 and TRBJ1-6; D not certain. Trimming shortened V by 0 bases and J by 6 bases, and 4 bases separated the two germline ends. The CDR3 has 13 amino acids. Germline values: CDR1 SGHRS, CDR2 YFSETQ. CDR3 region: CASSLALNSPLHF. CDR3 coding DNA: TGCGCCAGCAGCTTGGCCCTTAATTCACCCCTCCACTTT.